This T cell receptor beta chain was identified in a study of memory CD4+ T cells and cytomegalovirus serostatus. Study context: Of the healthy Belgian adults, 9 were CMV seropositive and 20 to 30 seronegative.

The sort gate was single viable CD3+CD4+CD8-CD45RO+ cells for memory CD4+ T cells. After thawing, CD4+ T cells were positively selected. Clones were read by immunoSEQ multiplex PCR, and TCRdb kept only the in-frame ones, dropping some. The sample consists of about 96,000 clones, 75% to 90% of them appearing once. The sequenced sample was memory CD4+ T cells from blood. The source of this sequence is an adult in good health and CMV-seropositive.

CDR3 in amino acids: CASSRGLTASGANVLTF. Here the CDR3 DNA reads TGTGCCAGCAGCCGGGGGCTCACAGCCTCTGGGGCCAACGTCCTGACTTTC. The chain has TRBV5-4 and TRBJ2-6; D could derive from TRBD1 or TRBD2 (6 bases each). The CDR3 spans 17 residues. Germline V gives CDR1 SGHNT, CDR2 YYREEE (reference sequence). V was cut by 4 bases and J by 0 bases, with 14 bases left in between.